This TCR beta chain was recovered during a study of blood T cells in healthy people across ages. As concerns this clonotype: Antigen: not known.

The individuals who served as donors were healthy Caucasians living in Russia, aged about 6 to 95. Isolation recovered at least 7 million PBMCs from every sample. A second 7 to 11 cycle PCR used barcoded and J-beta primers. Every sample gave at least 2.5 million paired-end reads containing CDR3. One entry per CDR3 protein results from TCRdb running MiXCR on the 5' RACE reads. Here the sample spans 1.5 million to 2 million distinct CDR3 sequences, approximately 50% being singletons. This CDR3 is built from 14 residues. In germline, CDR1 is SNHLY, CDR2 FYNNEI. The junction had 6 bases not matched to a gene; V was cut back by 6 bases and J by 7 bases. Study outcomes and limitations: Per million T cells, the diversity of TCR beta decreased roughly linearly as age advanced.

The sequenced sample consisted of blood. This chain joins TRBV2 and TRBJ1-5; TRBD1 agrees at 10 bases. The clonotype was recovered from a woman in her forties in good health. DNA of the CDR3: TGTGCCAGCAGGCGGACAGGGGGGGAGCAGCCCCAGCATTTT. This sequence encodes CASRRTGGEQPQHF.